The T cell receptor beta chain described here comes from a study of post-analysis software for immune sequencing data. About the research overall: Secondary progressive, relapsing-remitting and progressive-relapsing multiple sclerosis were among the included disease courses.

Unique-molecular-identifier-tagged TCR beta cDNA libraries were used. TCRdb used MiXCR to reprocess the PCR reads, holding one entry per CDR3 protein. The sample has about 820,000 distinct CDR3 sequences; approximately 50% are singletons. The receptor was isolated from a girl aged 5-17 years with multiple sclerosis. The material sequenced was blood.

CDR3 loop: CSGQGASEQYF. The CDR3 region has the DNA TGCAGCGGGCAGGGGGCGTCCGAGCAGTACTTC. V gene TRBV29-1 combines with J gene TRBJ2-7, with 8 bases identical to TRBD1. The length of the CDR3 is 11 residues. V was clipped by 7 bases and J by 6 bases; unmatched bases: 5. The V gene's germline CDR1 is SQVTM and CDR2 ANQGSEA.